The rows below give T cell receptor beta chains drawn from one sample of a study of blood T cell repertoires in COVID-19. Repertoires were generated with immunoSEQ multiplex PCR, while TCRdb's copy carries only in-frame clones and drops some. The sample carries some 210,000 clones, roughly 94% recorded once. Source material: peripheral blood. The receptors come from a man aged 25-45 years with acute or convalescent COVID-19. Each CDR3 is given with its conserved first and last residue. Fields, in order: V gene, CDR3 protein.

>TRBV9
CASSAGGGQETQYF
>TRBV18
CASLSGQGETQYF
>TRBV5-4
CASSSQRGRNEQFF
>TRBV5-4
CASSLGGATYNEQFF
>TRBV5-4
CASTSSGSSYNEQFF
>TRBV9
CASSGASTPGDSYNEQFF
>TRBV2
CASSEWGGETQYF
>TRBV19
CASSVFRQGFDTEAFF
>TRBV3-1/TRBV3-2
CASSHPSRVGTGELFF
>TRBV7-9
CASSLGITSYNEQFF
>TRBV7-9
CASTPEGLGNSPLHF
>TRBV6-6
CASSYSTVSNQPQHF
>TRBV28
CASSLRGGVTEAFF
>TRBV19
CASKGDRLLITPLHF
>TRBV9
CASSVVKGGAGELFF
>TRBV7-6
CASSFHLAGESYNEQFF
>TRBV18
CASSGGQGRGYTF
>TRBV28
CASGRRRETQYF
>TRBV5-1
CASSLLAGGIGGNEQFF
>TRBV7-9
CASSLRDRGHLRQYF
>TRBV5-4
CASSLGGANTGELFF
>TRBV23-1
CASTPCGLGYNEQFF
>TRBV5-1
CASSQGQMNTEAFF
>TRBV4-1
CASSQWGTSGRGSRETQYF
>TRBV11-2
CASLASGGAGETQYF
>TRBV6-5
CASRSHYRGEQYF
>TRBV19
CASRGTGGTLIGTQYF